This is a list of T cell receptor beta chains from one sample in a study of post-analysis software for immune sequencing data. Using its own MiXCR run on the PCR reads, TCRdb lists one record per CDR3 protein. The table includes roughly 600,000 distinct CDR3 sequences, roughly two fifths detected once. Source material: blood. These TCRs come from a girl between 10 and 17 years old with multiple sclerosis. Each CDR3 is given with its conserved first and last residue. The D gene is left open where the match is weak. Size is omitted from some rows. Given values are once, few, many or a class for expanded clones.

>.|TRBD2|TRBV12-3/TRBV12-4|TRBJ2-7
TGTGCCAGCAGTTTATCATTACTAGCGCAAAGCTCCTACGAGCAGTACTTC
CASSLSLLAQSSYEQYF
>.|.|TRBV14|TRBJ1-6
TGTGCCAGCAGCCAGGGGAACGGTTCACCCCTCCACTTT
CASSQGNGSPLHF
>few|TRBD2|TRBV5-1|TRBJ2-1
TGCGCCAGCAGCCCCGAGGGACTAGCGGGGGGAGGGGGCAATGAGCAGTTCTTC
CASSPEGLAGGGGNEQFF
>.|.|TRBV20-1|TRBJ2-7
TGCAGTGCTCGTGGCTGGGCGGTGAATGTCTACGAGCAGTACTTC
CSARGWAVNVYEQYF
>.|.|TRBV12-3/TRBV12-4|TRBJ1-5
TGTGCCAGCACCGCCGACAGTAGCAATCAGCCCCAGCATTTT
CASTADSSNQPQHF
>.|TRBD2|TRBV29-1|TRBJ2-1
TGCAGCTCCACTAGCGGGGGCTACAATGAGCAGTTCTTC
CSSTSGGYNEQFF
>many|.|TRBV4-1|TRBJ2-6
TGCGCCAGCAGCTATCAGGACCTCAACCACGACTCTGGGGCCAACGTCCTGACTTTC
CASSYQDLNHDSGANVLTF
>.|.|TRBV7-7|TRBJ2-1
TGTGCTAGCAGCTTAGACTCGGACAATGAGCAGTTCTTC
CASSLDSDNEQFF
>.|.|TRBV5-4|TRBJ2-4
TGTGCCAGCAGCTTGGCCGTGGGAGAGTACATTCAGTACTTC
CASSLAVGEYIQYF
>many|.|TRBV6-5|TRBJ1-2
TGTGCCAGCAGTTACTCGAAGTTTGGGGCAGACCCCTATGGCTACACCTTC
CASSYSKFGADPYGYTF
>.|.|TRBV2|TRBJ1-5
TGTGCCAGCAGTGAAGCCGGCTGGAGCAATCAGCCCCAGCATTTT
CASSEAGWSNQPQHF
>.|.|TRBV5-1|TRBJ1-2
TGCGCCAGCAGCGTCAGAGCCAACTATGGCTACACCTTC
CASSVRANYGYTF
>.|TRBD1|TRBV10-3|TRBJ2-7
TGTGCCATCAGTGAGTCGGCCGGGACAGTCTCCTACGAGCAGTACTTC
CAISESAGTVSYEQYF
>once|.|TRBV20-1|TRBJ1-5
TGCAGTGCTAGAGATCCTAGCGAGGGGAATCAGCCCCAGCATTTT
CSARDPSEGNQPQHF
>.|TRBD1|TRBV28|TRBJ1-2
TGTGCCAGCAGTTTTCCTCCCGGACAGGGTAACGGCTACACCTTC
CASSFPPGQGNGYTF
>.|TRBD2|TRBV12-3/TRBV12-4|TRBJ2-1
TGTGCCAGCAGTTTAAGGGCCTATAGCGGGAGCAATGAGCAGTTCTTC
CASSLRAYSGSNEQFF
>.|.|TRBV5-1|TRBJ2-1
TGCGCCAGCAGCTTTGTCAATGGCTTCTACAATGAGCAGTTCTTC
CASSFVNGFYNEQFF